The 5 T cell receptor beta chains below were found in one sample sequenced in a study of blood T cell repertoires in COVID-19. The table came from immunoSEQ multiplex PCR; TCRdb's copy has only in-frame clones and leaves some out. This table holds 75,000 to 100,000 clones, just under 90% found once. The specimen was peripheral blood. The receptor set was obtained from a human donor in a cohort sampled during active COVID-19.

CDR3 bases: TGTGCCAGCAGCCCACCCATGGGGGGGGTTGAGACCCAGTACTTC. Translating it yields CASSPPMGGVETQYF. The chain is built from TRBV28 and TRBJ2-5, with 7 bases that match TRBD2. J gave up 5 bases and V 6 bases, and 12 bases lay outside the gene matches. The CDR3 length is 15 residues. Germline CDR1 is MDHEN and CDR2 is SYDVKM.

This chain uses TRBV6-6 with TRBJ2-7; D is perhaps TRBD1 (6 bases). Germline V CDR1 and CDR2: MNHNY, SVGAGI (reference sequence). The CDR3 is made up of 12 amino acids. Deletions cut 7 bases from V and 2 bases from J, with 9 bases between. CDR3 in DNA: TGTGCCAGCAACCAGGGGACCTACGAGCAGTACTTC. It yields the protein CASNQGTYEQYF.

This clone was recorded a few times. The rearrangement uses TRBV3-1 (or the pseudogene TRBV3-2) and TRBJ1-4; a weak D match, TRBD1 (6 bases). Germline V gene lookup returns CDR1 LGHDT and CDR2 YNNKEL (reference sequence). V lost 3 bases to trimming and J lost 2 bases, with 13 bases between them. CDR3 size: 16 residues. The CDR3 is CASSQPDRRTNEKLFF. In nucleotides, the CDR3 is TGTGCCAGCAGCCAGCCAGACAGGCGGACTAATGAAAAACTGTTTTTT.

This chain connects TRBV7-9 to TRBJ2-1, with TRBD2 matching 8 bases. The CDR3 length is 17 residues. After removal of 0 bases from V and 1 base from J, the junction contained 5 bases not matched to a gene. The germline CDR1 and CDR2 sequences are SEHNR and FQNEAQ (reference sequence). CDR3 loop: CASSLALGGGSYNEQFF. CDR3 in DNA: TGTGCCAGCAGCTTAGCGCTCGGCGGGGGGTCCTACAATGAGCAGTTCTTC.

The chain recombines TRBV29-1 with TRBJ2-2, with 10 bases aligning to TRBD1. The J segment lost 5 bases and the V segment lost 6 bases, leaving 6 bases of the junction unmatched. Germline V gene sequence: CDR1 SQVTM, CDR2 ANQGSEA. The CDR3 covers 14 residues. Here the CDR3 reads CSVDRGRETGELFF. The CDR3 region has the DNA TGCAGCGTCGACAGGGGGCGTGAGACCGGGGAGCTGTTTTTT.